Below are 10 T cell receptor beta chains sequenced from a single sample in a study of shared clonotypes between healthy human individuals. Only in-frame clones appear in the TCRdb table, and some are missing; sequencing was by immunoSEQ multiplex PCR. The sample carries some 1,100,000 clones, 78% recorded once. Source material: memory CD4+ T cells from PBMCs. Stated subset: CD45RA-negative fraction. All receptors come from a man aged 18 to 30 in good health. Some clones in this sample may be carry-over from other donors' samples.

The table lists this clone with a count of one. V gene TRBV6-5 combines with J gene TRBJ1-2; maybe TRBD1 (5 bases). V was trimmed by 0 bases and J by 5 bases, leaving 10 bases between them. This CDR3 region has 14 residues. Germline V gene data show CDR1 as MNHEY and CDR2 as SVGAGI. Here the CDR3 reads CASSYSRRGYGYTF. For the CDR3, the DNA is TGTGCCAGCAGTTACTCCCGACGGGGGTATGGCTACACCTTC.

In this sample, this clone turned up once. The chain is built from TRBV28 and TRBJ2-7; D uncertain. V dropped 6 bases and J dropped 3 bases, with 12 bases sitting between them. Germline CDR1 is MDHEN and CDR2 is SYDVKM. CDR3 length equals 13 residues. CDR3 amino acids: CASRDGRIYEQYF. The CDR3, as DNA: TGTGCCAGCAGGGACGGACGGATCTACGAGCAGTACTTC. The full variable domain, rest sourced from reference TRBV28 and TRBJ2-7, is DVKVTQSSRYLVKRTGEKVFLECVQDMDHENMFWYRQDPGLGLRLIYFSYDVKMKEKGDIPEGYSVSREKKERFSLILESASTNQTSMYLCASRDGRIYEQYFGPGTRLTVT.

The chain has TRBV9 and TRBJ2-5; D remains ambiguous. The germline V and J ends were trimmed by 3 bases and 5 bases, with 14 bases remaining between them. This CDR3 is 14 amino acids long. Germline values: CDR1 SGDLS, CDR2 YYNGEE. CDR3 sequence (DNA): TGTGCCAGCAGCGCAGTAGGAGTGGGGGAGACCCAGTACTTC. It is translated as CASSAVGVGETQYF.

CDR3 sequence reads: CASSPYRGRVDTQYF. CDR3 bases: TGTGCCAGCAGCCCCTACAGGGGGCGAGTAGATACGCAGTATTTT. The rearrangement uses TRBV7-8 and TRBJ2-3; TRBD1 matches 9 bases. The CDR3 is made up of 15 amino acids. Trimming removed 5 bases from V and 5 bases from J; junction bases left unmatched: 8. CDR1 SGHVS and CDR2 FQNEAQ come from the germline V gene.

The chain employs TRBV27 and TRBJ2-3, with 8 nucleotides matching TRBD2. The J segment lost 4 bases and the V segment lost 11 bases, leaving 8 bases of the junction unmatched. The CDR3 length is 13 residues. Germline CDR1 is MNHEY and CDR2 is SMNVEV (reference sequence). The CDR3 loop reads CAPRTSNPDTQYF. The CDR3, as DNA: TGTGCCCCCCGGACTAGCAACCCAGATACGCAGTATTTT.

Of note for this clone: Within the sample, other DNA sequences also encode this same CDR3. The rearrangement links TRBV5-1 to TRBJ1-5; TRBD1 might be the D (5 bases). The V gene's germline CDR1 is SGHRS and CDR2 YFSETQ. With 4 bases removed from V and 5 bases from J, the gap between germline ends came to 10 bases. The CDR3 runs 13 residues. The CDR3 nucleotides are TGCGCCAGCAGCCTGGGGGAAGATCAGCCCCAGCATTTT. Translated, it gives CASSLGEDQPQHF. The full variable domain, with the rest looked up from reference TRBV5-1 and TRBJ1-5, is KAGVTQTPRYLIKTRGQQVTLSCSPISGHRSVSWYQQTPGQGLQFLFEYFSETQRNKGNFPGRFSGRQFSNSRSEMNVSTLELGDSALYLCASSLGEDQPQHFGDGTRLSIL.

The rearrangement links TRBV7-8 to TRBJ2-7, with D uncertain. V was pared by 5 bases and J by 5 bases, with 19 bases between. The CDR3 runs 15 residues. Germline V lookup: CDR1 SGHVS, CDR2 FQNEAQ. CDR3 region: CASSLRIPGGNEQYF. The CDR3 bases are TGTGCCAGCAGCCTACGAATCCCCGGCGGAAACGAGCAGTACTTC.

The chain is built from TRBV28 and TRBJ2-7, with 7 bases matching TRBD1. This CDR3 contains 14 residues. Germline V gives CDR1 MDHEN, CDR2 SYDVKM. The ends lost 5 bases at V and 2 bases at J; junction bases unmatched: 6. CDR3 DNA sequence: TGTGCCAGCAGTGGCGGCCAGGGGGCCTACGAGCAGTACTTC. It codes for CASSGGQGAYEQYF.

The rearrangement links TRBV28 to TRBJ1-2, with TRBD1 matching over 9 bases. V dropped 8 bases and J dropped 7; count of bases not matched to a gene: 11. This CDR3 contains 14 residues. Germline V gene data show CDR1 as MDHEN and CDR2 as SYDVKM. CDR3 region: CASHGTGTDFGYTF. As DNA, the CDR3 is TGTGCCAGCCATGGGACAGGGACAGATTTTGGCTACACCTTC.

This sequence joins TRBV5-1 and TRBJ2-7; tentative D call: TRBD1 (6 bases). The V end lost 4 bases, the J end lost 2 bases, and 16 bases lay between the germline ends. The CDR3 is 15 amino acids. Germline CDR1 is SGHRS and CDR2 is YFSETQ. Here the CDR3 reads CASSGRAGAAYEQYF. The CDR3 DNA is TGCGCCAGCAGCGGGCGGGCAGGGGCCGCCTACGAGCAGTACTTC.